The source of this T cell receptor (beta chain) is a study of cytomegalovirus exposure and HLA in healthy donors. Study-wide points: It was reportedly the case that the classifier diagnosed cytomegalovirus status with high specificity and sensitivity. A later analysis linked a missense variant in DCLRE1C to the trimming of TCR beta V and J genes. Most TCR beta V segments were productive about 87% or about 30% of the time in an earlier analysis.

Between the trimmed V and J ends, which lost 4 bases and 10 bases, there was a span of 12 bases. The CDR3 extends over 12 amino acids. Looked up from germline, CDR1 is LGHNT and CDR2 is FRNRAP. As concerns this clone: As yet, its antigen is unknown.

With 60 Vbeta and 13 Jbeta primers, the PCR was carried out. Assay: immunoSEQ multiplex PCR; the TCRdb copy retains only in-frame clones and omits some. In total, the table holds 85,000 to 90,000 clones. The TCR sequence derives from a man aged 50-59 years in good health and CMV-seropositive. The chain has TRBV12-5 and TRBJ2-3; a possible D gene is TRBD2 (5 bases). The sample taken for sequencing was PBMCs. This CDR3 reads CASGSSGPPQYF. Here the CDR3 DNA reads TGTGCTAGTGGTTCGAGCGGTCCGCCGCAGTATTTT.